These 10 T cell receptor beta chains came from one sample sequenced in a study of T cell responses to AZD1222 COVID-19 vaccine. Using immunoSEQ multiplex PCR, the repertoire was profiled, and TCRdb retains in-frame clones only, with some absent. The table has 95,000 to 100,000 clones, about 90% seen once; the top ten hold about 17%. Sequencing used peripheral blood, obtained on day 0 of AZD1222 vaccination. These receptors all come from an adult in good health.

The chain links TRBV6-1 to TRBJ1-4; D perhaps matches TRBD1 (5 bases). Germline values: CDR1 MNHNS, CDR2 SASEGT. V lost 3 bases and J lost 5, with 13 bases in between. The CDR3 totals 15 residues. CDR3 residues: CASSELRGSNEKLFF. CDR3 DNA sequence: TGTGCCAGCAGTGAGTTACGGGGCAGCAATGAAAAACTGTTTTTT.

The rearrangement joins TRBV11-2 to TRBJ2-5, with D perhaps matching TRBD2 (6 bases). Trimming removed 0 bases at V and 1 base at J, with 15 bases between. Looked up from germline, CDR1 is SGHAT and CDR2 is FQNNGV. There are 17 residues in the CDR3. CDR3: CASSLDSRPGAQETQYF. The CDR3 bases are TGTGCCAGCAGCTTAGATTCCCGCCCGGGAGCCCAAGAGACCCAGTACTTC.

V usage is TRBV18 and J usage is TRBJ2-1, with 14 bases matching TRBD2. CDR3 length equals 17 residues. CDR1 and CDR2 from the germline V gene are KGHSH and LQKENI. Trimming took 4 bases from V and 4 from J; bases not matched to a gene: 6. CDR3 in amino acids: CASSLGTSGSMYNEQFF. DNA of the CDR3: TGTGCCAGCTCACTAGGGACTAGCGGGAGCATGTACAATGAGCAGTTCTTC. The full variable domain, its missing parts supplied by reference TRBV18 and TRBJ2-1, is NAGVMQNPRHLVRRRGQEARLRCSPMKGHSHVYWYRQLPEEGLKFMVYLQKENIIDESGMPKERFSAEFPKEGPSILRIQQVVRGDSAAYFCASSLGTSGSMYNEQFFGPGTRLTVL.

V gene TRBV7-9 combines with J gene TRBJ2-5; D uncertain. In germline, CDR1 is SEHNR, CDR2 FQNEAQ (reference sequence). This CDR3 has 11 amino acids. Trimming removed 5 bases from V and 4 bases from J, with 5 bases in between. The CDR3 here is CASSERETQYF. In DNA, the CDR3 is TGTGCCAGCAGCGAGCGAGAGACCCAGTACTTC.

The V gene is TRBV10-2, the J gene TRBJ2-1; D is unresolved. Germline assignment: CDR1 WSHSY and CDR2 SAAADI. The CDR3 loop spans 14 amino acids. V gave up 3 bases and J gave up 1 base, with 7 bases separating them. The CDR3 reads CASSDFRSYNEQFF. CDR3 DNA sequence: TGCGCCAGCAGTGATTTCAGGTCCTACAATGAGCAGTTCTTC.

This chain uses TRBV5-1 with TRBJ2-5, with 11 bases lining up with TRBD2. Losses at the gene ends were 3 bases for V and 3 bases for J; bases not matched to a gene: 4. In germline, CDR1 is SGHRS, CDR2 YFSETQ. The length of the CDR3 is 15 residues. DNA of the CDR3: TGCGCCAGCAGCTCCGGGACTAGCGGAAAAGAGACCCAGTACTTC. It yields the protein CASSSGTSGKETQYF.

This clone came up a few times. The chain employs TRBV4-1 and TRBJ2-7, with unresolved D. This CDR3 is 14 amino acids long. Germline lookup yields CDR1 MGHRA and CDR2 YSYEKL. The V and J ends lost 4 bases and 6 bases respectively, with 16 bases between them. The CDR3 region has the DNA TGCGCCAGCAGCCGCCTGGGCAGACGTCTCGAGCAGTACTTC. Protein product: CASSRLGRRLEQYF.

The chain employs TRBV19 and TRBJ2-7; 9 bases line up with TRBD1. The V gene end was trimmed by 5 bases and the J gene end by 1 base; junction bases not matched to a gene: 6. This CDR3 is 15 amino acids long. Germline CDR1 LNHDA, CDR2 SQIVND (reference sequence). CDR3 amino acids: CASSFVGQGSYEQYF. In DNA, the CDR3 is TGTGCCAGTAGTTTCGTGGGACAGGGATCCTACGAGCAGTACTTC.

The chain employs TRBV30 and TRBJ2-5, with D possibly TRBD1 on 5 matching bases. This CDR3 has 13 residues. CDR1 and CDR2 (germline): GTSNPN, SVGIG (reference sequence). V was trimmed by 1 base and J by 2 bases, leaving 8 bases between them. For the CDR3, the DNA is TGTGCCTGGAGTGGTTCAGGGCAAGAGACCCAGTACTTC. It specifies CAWSGSGQETQYF. Full variable domain (missing parts from reference TRBV30 and TRBJ2-5): SQTIHQWPATLVQPVGSPLSLECTVEGTSNPNLYWYRQAAGRGLQLLFYSVGIGQISSEVPQNLSASRPQDRQFILSSKKLLLSDSGFYLCAWSGSGQETQYFGPGTRLLVL.

The CDR3: CASSSRDGEAFF. The CDR3 region has the DNA TGTGCCAGCAGCTCCCGGGACGGTGAAGCTTTCTTT. V usage is TRBV11-3 and J usage is TRBJ1-1; tentatively, D is TRBD1 (5 bases). This CDR3 contains 12 residues. Trimming took off 4 bases at V and 7 bases at J, with 10 bases between the two ends. Looked up from germline, CDR1 is SGHNT and CDR2 is YENEEA.